The 5 T cell receptor beta chains below were found in one sample sequenced in a study of blood T cell repertoires in COVID-19 (dated by TCRdb to the early 2020s). Library method: the immunoSEQ multiplex PCR assay. This is the immuneACCESS table as TCRdb keeps it, with only in-frame sequences that have V and J called. A part of the clones is gone; compared with another copy, unresolved V genes explain less than half, and the rest is unexplained. A total of over 250,000 clones appear in this sample, 88% of them only once. About 4.1% of the sample lies in the top ten. Sequencing was carried out using peripheral blood. The receptors were gathered from a man aged 55 to 70 who had recovered from COVID-19.

This chain connects TRBV5-5 to TRBJ1-1, with D perhaps TRBD1 (6 bases). The CDR3 runs to 13 residues. Germline CDR1 reads SGHKS; CDR2 reads YYEKEE (reference sequence). V gave up 10 bases and J gave up 0 bases, with 13 bases separating them. As DNA, the CDR3 is TGTGCCGGCACAACAGGGTTGAACACTGAAGCTTTCTTT. Its protein product is CAGTTGLNTEAFF.

This clone has a single count. The chain is built from TRBV2 and TRBJ1-5; 8 bases are a match to TRBD1. CDR3 length: 15 residues. V was clipped by 8 bases and J by 0 bases; unmatched bases: 6. CDR1 is SNHLY, CDR2 FYNNEI, per germline. The CDR3 sequence is CASSGQENSNQPQHF. CDR3 coding DNA: TGTGCCAGCTCGGGACAGGAAAATAGCAATCAGCCCCAGCATTTT.

This rearrangement joins TRBV6-5 to TRBJ2-3; 9 nucleotides line up with TRBD2. Germline trimming cut 7 bases from V and 5 bases from J; bases unmatched to any gene: 10. Germline V gives CDR1 MNHEY, CDR2 SVGAGI. The CDR3 is 15 amino acids. For the CDR3, the DNA is TGTGCCAGCACTTTGACTAGCGGAGGGTTAGATACGCAGTATTTT. Translation gives CASTLTSGGLDTQYF.

The J gene is TRBJ2-5, the V gene TRBV7-2, with unresolved D. V gave up 2 bases and J gave up 1 base, with 8 bases separating them. The CDR3 is 14 residues long. Germline V CDR1 and CDR2: SGHTA, FQGNSA. CDR3 bases: TGTGCCAGCAGCTTACTCCACGGCCAAGAGACCCAGTACTTC. Amino acids: CASSLLHGQETQYF.

The chain couples TRBV3-1 (or the pseudogene TRBV3-2) to TRBJ2-3; 12 bases line up with TRBD2. The CDR3 is 14 residues long. Germline values: CDR1 LGHDT, CDR2 YNNKEL (reference sequence). V dropped 4 bases and J dropped 10; count of bases not matched to a gene: 6. For the CDR3, the DNA is TGTGCCAGCAGCCGGACTAGCGGGGAGGTAGCGCAGTATTTT. Translating gives CASSRTSGEVAQYF.